This TCR beta chain was identified during a study of shared clonotypes between healthy human individuals. This CDR3 is built from 13 residues. V lost 3 bases and J lost 0, with 8 bases in between. Germline assignment: CDR1 SQVTM and CDR2 ANQGSEA. Free of recent acute infections or vaccinations, the donors were healthy HIV-negative adults. In the CD4+ fraction, cells were divided into CD45RA+ naive and CD45RA-negative memory subsets. In replicate PCRs of sorted subsets, roughly 200 ng DNA, approximately 30,000 T cell genomes, was used. The protocol was immunoSEQ multiplex PCR, while the TCRdb copy is restricted to in-frame clones and leaves out a portion. Among over a million clones listed, 78% were seen once.

The sample was memory CD4+ T cells from PBMCs. Sample subset: CD45RA-negative fraction. The sequence came from a man aged 18 to 35 in good health. Some clones in this sample may be carry-over from other donors' samples. The V call is TRBV29-1, the J call TRBJ1-1, with D possibly matching TRBD1 (5 bases). The DNA for the CDR3 is TGCAGCGTTGACAGGGCTCTGAACACTGAAGCTTTCTTT. As protein: CSVDRALNTEAFF.